Sequencing of this T cell receptor beta chain was carried out in a study of blood T cell repertoires in COVID-19. The CDR3 contains 14 residues. The germline CDR1 and CDR2 sequences are MGHDK and SYGVNS. V lost 5 bases and J lost 8, with 15 bases in between. The data were produced by immunoSEQ multiplex PCR, yet TCRdb's version contains in-frame clones alone and is incomplete. The sample carries about 300,000 clones, over 85% recorded once. Participants were aged about 18 to 89 years, lived in roughly 23 US areas, and enrolled virtually. A COVID-19 case had been met by exposed participants during the 2 weeks before study entry.

The chain uses TRBV25-1 and TRBJ1-4; D gene unclear. The sequence was collected from a woman in her forties or fifties who had been exposed to COVID-19. Sequenced input: PBMCs or T cells enriched from blood (not recorded which). For the CDR3, the DNA is TGTGCCAGCAGTACCGGGAAGGGAGGCGAAAAACTGTTTTTT. The encoded protein is CASSTGKGGEKLFF.